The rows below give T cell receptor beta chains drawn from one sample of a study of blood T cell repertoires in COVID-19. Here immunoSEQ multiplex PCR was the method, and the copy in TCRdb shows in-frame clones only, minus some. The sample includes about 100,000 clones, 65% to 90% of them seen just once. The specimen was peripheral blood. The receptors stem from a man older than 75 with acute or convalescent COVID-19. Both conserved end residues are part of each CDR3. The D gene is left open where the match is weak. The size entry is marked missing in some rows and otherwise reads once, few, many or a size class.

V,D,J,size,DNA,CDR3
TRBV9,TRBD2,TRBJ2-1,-,TGTGCCAGCAGCGGCGGGGGGGGAACGGGTAGCGGGAGCCTAAATGAGCAGTTCTTC,CASSGGGGTGSGSLNEQFF
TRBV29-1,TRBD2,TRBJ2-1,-,TGCAGCGTCCTCATGACTAGCGGGAGAGGGAATGAGCAGTTCTTC,CSVLMTSGRGNEQFF
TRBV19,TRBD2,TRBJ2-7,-,TGTGCCAGTAGTCCGAGGACTAGCGGATACGAGCAGTACTTC,CASSPRTSGYEQYF
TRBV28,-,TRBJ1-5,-,TGTGCCAGTAGCCTGGGGAGGAATCAGCCCCAGCATTTT,CASSLGRNQPQHF
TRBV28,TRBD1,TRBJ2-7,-,TGTGCCAGCAGTTTGACAGGGCCATCCTACGAGCAGTACTTC,CASSLTGPSYEQYF
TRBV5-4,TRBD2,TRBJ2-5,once,TGTGCCAGCAGCTTGTTAGCGGGGGGGCAGTACTTC,CASSLLAGGQYF
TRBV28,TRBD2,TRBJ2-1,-,TGTGCCAGCAGTTTATATAGCGGGAGTTCGGATGAGCAGTTCTTC,CASSLYSGSSDEQFF
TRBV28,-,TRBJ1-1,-,TGTGCCAGCAGCTTGCCAGTTATCTCGAACACTGAAGCTTTCTTT,CASSLPVISNTEAFF
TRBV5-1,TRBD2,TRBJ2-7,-,TGCGCCAGCAGCAGGACTAGCGAGGCCTACGAGCAGTACTTC,CASSRTSEAYEQYF
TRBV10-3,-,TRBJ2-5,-,TGTGCCATCAGTATTGGGGGGTCAGAGACCCAGTACTTC,CAISIGGSETQYF
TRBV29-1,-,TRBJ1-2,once,TGCAGCGTTGTTGTCCTGTCCTTGAGCTATGGCTACACCTTC,CSVVVLSLSYGYTF
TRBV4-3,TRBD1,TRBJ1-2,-,TGCGCCAGCAGCCAAGCCCCGTCTGGACAGGGAAGCTACACCTTC,CASSQAPSGQGSYTF
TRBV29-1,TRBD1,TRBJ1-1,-,TGTGGGGCAGGGGGCTGGAACACTGAAGCTTTCTTT,CGAGGWNTEAFF
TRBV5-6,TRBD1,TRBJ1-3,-,TGTGCCAGCAGCCTGGGACAGTTAGACTCTGGAAACACCATATATTTT,CASSLGQLDSGNTIYF
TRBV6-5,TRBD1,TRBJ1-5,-,TGTGCCGAGGGACAGGGGGTCAATCAGCCCCAGCATTTT,CAEGQGVNQPQHF
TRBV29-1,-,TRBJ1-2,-,TGCAGCGTTGAAGCGGTGTACAGAACCTTC,CSVEAVYRTF
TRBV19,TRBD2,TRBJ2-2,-,TGTGCCAGTAGTGGGACTAAGTGGACCGGGGAGCTGTTTTTT,CASSGTKWTGELFF
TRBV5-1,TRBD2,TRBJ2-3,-,TGCGCCAGCACCGGACTAGCGGGAGTCTCGGATACGCAGTATTTT,CASTGLAGVSDTQYF
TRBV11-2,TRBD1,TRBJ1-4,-,TGTGCCAGCAGCGTCGACAGGGGAGAGGGAAAACTGTTTTTT,CASSVDRGEGKLFF
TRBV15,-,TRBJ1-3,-,TGTGCCACCAGCAGAGATCGCTCTGGAAACACCATATATTTT,CATSRDRSGNTIYF
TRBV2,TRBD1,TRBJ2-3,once,TGTGCCAGCAGGGAACAGGGGGTAACCACAGATACGCAGTATTTT,CASREQGVTTDTQYF
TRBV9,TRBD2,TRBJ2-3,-,TGTGCCAGCAGCGTAGCGGCGGGAGGGCCGTCAGATACGCAGTATTTT,CASSVAAGGPSDTQYF
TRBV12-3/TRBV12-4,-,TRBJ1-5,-,TGTGCCAGCAGTTTTAACGGGGGTCAGCCCCAGCATTTT,CASSFNGGQPQHF
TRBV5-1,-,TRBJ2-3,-,TGCGCCAGCAGCTTGGTGACATCGGATACGCAGTATTTT,CASSLVTSDTQYF
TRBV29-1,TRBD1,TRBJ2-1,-,TGCAGCGTACTAGACAGGGGCTCCTACAATGAGCAGTTCTTC,CSVLDRGSYNEQFF
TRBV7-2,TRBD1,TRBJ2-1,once,TGTGCCAGCAGCTTTGACAGGGTACACAATGAGCAGTTCTTC,CASSFDRVHNEQFF
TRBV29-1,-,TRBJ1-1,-,TGCAGCGTTGAAGATGGAGCAGGGACTGAAGCTTTCTTT,CSVEDGAGTEAFF
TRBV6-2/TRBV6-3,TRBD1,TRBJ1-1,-,TGTGCCAGCAGTGGGACAGTGAACACTGAAGCTTTCTTT,CASSGTVNTEAFF
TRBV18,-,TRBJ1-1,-,TGTGCCAGCTCACCATTTCTGAGTTATGGGGCGAACACTGAAGCTTTCTTT,CASSPFLSYGANTEAFF
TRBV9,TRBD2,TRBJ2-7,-,TGTGCCAGCAGTGGGGGACTAGCGGGAGGCCACGAGCAGTACTTC,CASSGGLAGGHEQYF
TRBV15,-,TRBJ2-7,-,TGTGCCACCAGCAGAGATATACGGTCCAACGAGCAGTACTTC,CATSRDIRSNEQYF
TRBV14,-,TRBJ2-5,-,TGTGCCAGCAGCCACGTCCCCCGAGAGACCCAGTACTTC,CASSHVPRETQYF
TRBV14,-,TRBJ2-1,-,TGTGCCAGCAGGGGGGGAGGCAGCTCCTACAATGAGCAGTTCTTC,CASRGGGSSYNEQFF
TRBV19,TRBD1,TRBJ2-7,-,TGTGCCAGTAGTATGGCGGCAGGGGGCTACGAGCAGTACTTC,CASSMAAGGYEQYF
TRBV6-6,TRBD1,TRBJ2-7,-,TGTGCCAGCAGTTACTGGGGACAGGGTGGCTACGAGCAGTACTTC,CASSYWGQGGYEQYF
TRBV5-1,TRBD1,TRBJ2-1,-,TGCGCCAGCAGCTTCCGACAGGGAGCGAGCAATGAGCAGTTCTTC,CASSFRQGASNEQFF
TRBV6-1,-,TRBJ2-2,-,TGTGCCAGCAGTGAACACAGTTTATCCGGGGAGCTGTTTTTT,CASSEHSLSGELFF
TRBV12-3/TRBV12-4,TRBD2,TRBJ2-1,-,TGTGCCAGCAGTTTATCTAGCGGGAGGCGGTTCTTC,CASSLSSGRRFF
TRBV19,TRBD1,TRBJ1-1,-,TGTGCCAGTAGTATTCAGGGGGCGGCCCAGGTTCTCTTT,CASSIQGAAQVLF
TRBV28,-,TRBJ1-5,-,TGTGCCAGCACCCTTGGGGCAGGGGAATTTTTTAGCAATCAGCCCCAGCATTTT,CASTLGAGEFFSNQPQHF
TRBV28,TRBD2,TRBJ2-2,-,TGTGCCAGCAGAACTAGCGGGTACACCGGGGAGCTGTTTTTT,CASRTSGYTGELFF
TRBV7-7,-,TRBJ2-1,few,TGTGCTAGCAGCCCAAGACTGTCCTACAATGAGCAGTTCTTC,CASSPRLSYNEQFF